This TCR beta chain was captured in a study of shared clonotypes between healthy human individuals. Naive CD8 cells, CD45RO-negative and positively selected for CCR7, excluded terminally differentiated effector memory CD45RA+ cells. Sequencing was at deep level. Original methodology: Filtering differed since immunoSEQ provided only junctions, with no quality scores. This table comes from immunoSEQ multiplex PCR, and its TCRdb copy is limited to in-frame clones, with some not included. V, J and clone size are those of that table, while D and trimming were read from the DNA. The sample comprises under 600,000 clones, roughly 98% of which are singletons, and approximately 0.3% rests with the top ten. The CDR3 covers 15 residues. Trimming took 8 bases from V and 4 from J, leaving 20 bases between them. Looked up from germline, CDR1 is SNHLY and CDR2 is FYNNEI.

This TCR was sampled from a man aged 25 to 40 in good health. The V gene is TRBV2, the J gene TRBJ1-2, with TRBD1 as a possible D gene (6 bases). The specimen was naive CD8+ T cells sorted from blood. The CDR3 loop reads CASPKPPTGIYGYTF. The CDR3 DNA reads as TGTGCCAGCCCCAAACCGCCGACAGGAATCTATGGCTACACCTTC.